The 16 T cell receptor beta chains presented below share a single source sample, sequenced in a study of cytomegalovirus exposure and HLA in healthy donors. Primers for the PCR totalled 60 Vbeta and 13 Jbeta. The protocol was immunoSEQ multiplex PCR, while the TCRdb copy is restricted to in-frame clones and leaves out a portion. The sample records under 150,000 clones, approximately 82% being singletons. Sequenced input: PBMCs. The receptor source for this set is a man aged 35-49 years in good health and CMV-seronegative.

This chain connects TRBV7-9 to TRBJ2-7; 7 bases are a match to TRBD1. V was clipped by 5 bases and J by 5 bases; unmatched bases: 6. Germline V gene lookup returns CDR1 SEHNR and CDR2 FQNEAQ (reference sequence). CDR3 size: 13 residues. Written as DNA, the CDR3 is TGTGCCAGCAGCCTGCAGGGGGACAACGAGCAGTACTTC. Its protein is CASSLQGDNEQYF.

This chain joins TRBV9 and TRBJ2-1; D uncertain. V lost 0 bases and J lost 0, with 10 bases in between. This CDR3 is built from 16 residues. Germline CDR1 is SGDLS and CDR2 is YYNGEE. In DNA form, the CDR3 reads TGTGCCAGCAGCGTAGCCCCAAAGAGCTCCTACAATGAGCAGTTCTTC. As protein: CASSVAPKSSYNEQFF.

This chain links TRBV7-2 with TRBJ2-2; D perhaps matches TRBD1 (6 bases). This CDR3 comprises 14 residues. Trimming left V 7 bases short and J 4 bases short, with 13 bases between. In germline, CDR1 is SGHTA, CDR2 FQGNSA. CDR3 DNA: TGTGCCAGCACTACAGGGTGGGTCACCGGGGAGCTGTTTTTT. It is translated as CASTTGWVTGELFF.

V gene TRBV7-3 combines with J gene TRBJ2-1, with 7 positions matching TRBD2. The germline gives CDR1 SGHTA, CDR2 FQGTGA. Trimming took 5 bases from V and 7 from J; bases not matched to a gene: 8. The CDR3 spans 14 residues. The CDR3: CASSLGGVGNEQFF. As DNA, the CDR3 is TGTGCCAGCAGCCTTGGGGGGGTGGGGAATGAGCAGTTCTTC.

The CDR3, as DNA: TGTGCCAGCAGCTCGAACAGGGGGAGCTCAGATACGCAGTATTTT. Its protein product is CASSSNRGSSDTQYF. V is TRBV7-2 and J is TRBJ2-3; 8 bases align to TRBD1. The V segment lost 4 bases and the J segment 4 bases; nucleotides outside the gene matches: 7. This CDR3 contains 15 residues. Germline CDR1 and CDR2: SGHTA and FQGNSA.

The CDR3 sequence is CASSYRGTGIGNEKLFF. The CDR3 DNA is TGTGCCAGCAGTTATCGGGGAACAGGGATCGGGAATGAAAAACTGTTTTTT. The rearrangement joins TRBV27 to TRBJ1-4; maybe TRBD1 (6 bases). With 4 bases removed from V and 5 bases from J, the gap between germline ends came to 20 bases. CDR1 is MNHEY, CDR2 SMNVEV, per germline (reference sequence). This CDR3 is built from 17 residues.

V is TRBV28 and J is TRBJ1-2, with a tentative D call TRBD1 (6 bases). The CDR3 has 14 amino acids. The V gene lost 3 bases and the J gene lost 7 bases, with 15 bases spanning the gap. CDR1 and CDR2 (germline): MDHEN, SYDVKM. DNA of the CDR3: TGTGCCAGCAGTTTTGACAGGTTGGTCTCTGGCTACACCTTC. Protein product: CASSFDRLVSGYTF.

This clone was found a few times. The chain uses TRBV4-2 and TRBJ1-4, with D possibly matching TRBD1 (5 bases). V lost 1 base and J lost 7, with 19 bases in between. In germline, CDR1 is LGHNA, CDR2 YNFKEQ. The CDR3 has 17 amino acids. CDR3 coding DNA: TGTGCCAGCAGCCAAGCGATGGGAGGGGATCTGGGTGAAAAACTGTTTTTT. This codes for CASSQAMGGDLGEKLFF.

This rearrangement joins TRBV30 to TRBJ2-7; 14 nucleotides align to TRBD2. This CDR3 comprises 18 residues. The germline gives CDR1 GTSNPN, CDR2 SVGIG (reference sequence). Losses at the gene ends were 0 bases for V and 2 bases for J; bases not matched to a gene: 9. The CDR3 nucleotides are TGTGCCTGGAGTGTGGGGACTAGCGGGAGTTTAGGGGCCTACGAGCAGTACTTC. Amino acids: CAWSVGTSGSLGAYEQYF.

This clone was picked up one time. The CDR3 DNA sequence: TGTGCCAGCAGCTGGTCTAGCGGGGGAGAGACCCAGTACTTC. Translated, it gives CASSWSSGGETQYF. This chain joins TRBV7-9 and TRBJ2-5, with TRBD2 identical over 10 bases. V lost 4 bases to trimming and J lost 4 bases; unmatched junction nucleotides: 3. The length of the CDR3 is 14 residues. Germline V gene sequence: CDR1 SEHNR, CDR2 FQNEAQ (reference sequence).

This clone was recorded once. The chain couples TRBV5-1 to TRBJ1-2, with TRBD1 matching 7 bases. J gave up 8 bases and V 2 bases, and 6 bases lay outside the gene matches. Per the germline V gene, CDR1 is SGHRS and CDR2 is YFSETQ. This CDR3 spans 13 amino acids. CDR3 sequence (DNA): TGCGCCAGCAGCTTAACAGGGGAGAGGGGCTACACCTTC. It is translated as CASSLTGERGYTF.

This clone appeared once. The chain employs TRBV9 and TRBJ2-2, with TRBD1 matching over 7 bases. Looked up from germline, CDR1 is SGDLS and CDR2 is YYNGEE. Trimming at V came to 4 bases and at J to 0 bases, leaving 6 bases not matched to a gene. This CDR3 comprises 16 residues. The CDR3 sequence: CASSTGQEPNTGELFF. The CDR3 nucleotides read TGTGCCAGCAGCACCGGACAGGAGCCGAACACCGGGGAGCTGTTTTTT.

This chain joins TRBV6-1 and TRBJ2-1, with D maybe TRBD2 (5 bases). Germline CDR1 is MNHNS and CDR2 is SASEGT. V dropped 2 bases and J dropped 6 bases, with 14 bases sitting between them. This CDR3 contains 15 residues. CDR3: CASSEMEARTNEQFF. The CDR3 DNA is TGTGCCAGCAGTGAAATGGAGGCTAGAACCAATGAGCAGTTCTTC.

The rearrangement links TRBV7-9 to TRBJ2-1, with D possibly being TRBD2 (5 bases). The V end lost 6 bases, the J end lost 4 bases, and 10 bases lay between the germline ends. The CDR3 totals 13 residues. CDR1 is SEHNR and CDR2 is FQNEAQ in the germline V gene (reference sequence). CDR3 amino acids: CASRRVAYNEQFF. The CDR3 DNA follows: TGTGCCAGCAGGCGGGTCGCGTACAATGAGCAGTTCTTC.

This clone was seen more than once but under ten times. The rearrangement joins TRBV4-3 to TRBJ1-3; tentatively, D is TRBD1 (5 bases). The germline V gene has CDR1 LGHNA and CDR2 YSLEER. Trimming cost V 1 base and J 4 bases, with 11 bases left between them. The CDR3 is made up of 15 amino acids. The CDR3 loop reads CASSQGWGSGNTIYF. Written as DNA, the CDR3 is TGCGCCAGCAGCCAAGGCTGGGGCTCCGGAAACACCATATATTTT.

This chain links TRBV2 with TRBJ1-1, with D perhaps TRBD1 (6 bases). Germline lookup yields CDR1 SNHLY and CDR2 FYNNEI. CDR3 length: 14 residues. The germline V and J ends were trimmed by 6 bases and 0 bases, with 11 bases remaining between them. DNA of the CDR3: TGTGCCAGCAGCCCAGGGGCAGTGAACACTGAAGCTTTCTTT. This sequence encodes CASSPGAVNTEAFF.